The rows below give T cell receptor beta chains drawn from one sample of a study of T-cell reconstitution after alpha-beta-depleted transplantation in children. TCRdb reanalysed the PCR reads using MiXCR and keeps one entry per CDR3 protein. Counted here are hundreds of thousands of distinct CDR3 sequences, roughly 8% occurring once; the ten biggest clones make up approximately 6%. Sequencing used PBMCs, mostly from graft donor cells, obtained 180 days after TCRalphabeta/CD19-depleted stem cell transplant. The receptors derive from a male patient aged 10-17 years who had a stem cell transplant for acute lymphoblastic leukemia, so the T cells may come from the graft donor. Each CDR3 is given with its conserved first and last residue. The order of the fields is D gene, V gene, J gene, clone size, CDR3 protein, CDR3 DNA. D genes are given only for firm matches. The size field reads how often the clone was seen (once, few, many) or a class if it is expanded.

d_gene: .
v_gene: TRBV9
j_gene: TRBJ2-5
abundance: few
CDR3aa: CASSVGRRWNQETQYF
CDR3nt: TGTGCCAGCAGCGTAGGCCGAAGGTGGAATCAAGAGACCCAGTACTTC

d_gene: .
v_gene: TRBV6-4
j_gene: TRBJ1-5
abundance: many
CDR3aa: CASSDTLGGPYSNQPQHF
CDR3nt: TGTGCCAGCAGTGACACCCTCGGAGGGCCCTATAGCAATCAGCCCCAGCATTTT

d_gene: .
v_gene: TRBV6-2/TRBV6-3
j_gene: TRBJ2-1
abundance: many
CDR3aa: CASSYSSEGPYNEQFF
CDR3nt: TGTGCCAGCAGTTACTCGAGCGAGGGCCCGTACAATGAGCAGTTCTTC

d_gene: .
v_gene: TRBV23-1
j_gene: TRBJ1-6
abundance: few
CDR3aa: CASSPSHSPLHF
CDR3nt: TGCGCCAGCAGTCCTTCCCATTCACCCCTCCACTTT

d_gene: .
v_gene: TRBV7-9
j_gene: TRBJ2-1
abundance: many
CDR3aa: CASSLGPGTNNEQFF
CDR3nt: TGTGCCAGCAGCTTAGGGCCCGGTACAAACAATGAGCAGTTCTTC

d_gene: .
v_gene: TRBV6-2/TRBV6-3
j_gene: TRBJ2-7
abundance: many
CDR3aa: CASSSPRGSYEQYF
CDR3nt: TGTGCCAGCAGTTCCCCTCGAGGCTCCTACGAGCAGTACTTC

d_gene: TRBD1
v_gene: TRBV7-2
j_gene: TRBJ1-2
abundance: many
CDR3aa: CASSLAGGRQGPGYTF
CDR3nt: TGTGCCAGCAGCTTAGCCGGGGGGAGACAGGGTCCCGGCTACACCTTC

d_gene: .
v_gene: TRBV14
j_gene: TRBJ1-3
abundance: many
CDR3aa: CASSQGISDTIYF
CDR3nt: TGTGCCAGCAGCCAAGGAATCAGCGACACCATATATTTT

d_gene: .
v_gene: TRBV11-2
j_gene: TRBJ2-1
abundance: many
CDR3aa: CASSPWRDVYEQFF
CDR3nt: TGTGCCAGCAGCCCCTGGAGGGACGTATATGAGCAGTTCTTC

d_gene: TRBD2
v_gene: TRBV5-1
j_gene: TRBJ2-1
abundance: many
CDR3aa: CASSLGPSGSFEQFF
CDR3nt: TGCGCCAGCAGCTTGGGTCCTAGCGGGAGCTTTGAGCAGTTCTTC

d_gene: TRBD2
v_gene: TRBV20-1
j_gene: TRBJ2-5
abundance: many
CDR3aa: CSARSTSGRKETQYF
CDR3nt: TGCAGTGCTAGATCCACTAGCGGGAGGAAGGAGACCCAGTACTTC

d_gene: .
v_gene: TRBV18
j_gene: TRBJ2-1
abundance: many
CDR3aa: CASSPMRASLNGQFF
CDR3nt: TGTGCCAGCTCACCAATGAGAGCCTCCCTCAATGGGCAGTTCTTC

d_gene: TRBD2
v_gene: TRBV2
j_gene: TRBJ2-4
abundance: many
CDR3aa: CASRGLREGEGIQYF
CDR3nt: TGTGCCAGCAGGGGTCTGCGGGAGGGGGAAGGCATTCAGTACTTC

d_gene: TRBD2
v_gene: TRBV18
j_gene: TRBJ2-1
abundance: many
CDR3aa: CASSRQAGGPGNEQFF
CDR3nt: TGTGCCAGCTCCCGGCAAGCGGGGGGGCCGGGGAATGAGCAGTTCTTC

d_gene: TRBD2
v_gene: TRBV10-3
j_gene: TRBJ2-1
abundance: many
CDR3aa: CAISELAGVNEQFF
CDR3nt: TGTGCCATCAGTGAACTAGCGGGAGTCAATGAGCAGTTCTTC

d_gene: TRBD2
v_gene: TRBV7-9
j_gene: TRBJ2-3
abundance: many
CDR3aa: CASSYPLAGETDTQYF
CDR3nt: TGTGCCAGCAGTTATCCCTTGGCGGGGGAAACAGATACGCAGTATTTT

d_gene: .
v_gene: TRBV23-1
j_gene: TRBJ2-4
abundance: many
CDR3aa: CASSATLGDVAKNIQYF
CDR3nt: TGCGCCAGCAGCGCGACCCTAGGAGATGTTGCCAAAAACATTCAGTACTTC